This is a list of T cell receptor beta chains from one sample in a study of cytomegalovirus exposure and HLA in healthy donors. The method was immunoSEQ multiplex PCR; TCRdb's version includes in-frame clones alone and lacks a portion of them. The sample carries 90,000 to 100,000 clones, 70% to 90% recorded once. What was sequenced was PBMCs. The source of these receptors is a woman aged 25-40 years in good health and CMV-seronegative. CDR3s include the opening cysteine and the closing phenylalanine or tryptophan. A D gene is named only where the DNA matches it firmly.

CDR3 length: 15
V gene: TRBV7-6
D gene: TRBD1
J gene: TRBJ2-7
CDR3 DNA: TGTGCCAGCAGCCCCGACGGGACAGGAACCTACGAGCAGTACTTC
CDR3 protein: CASSPDGTGTYEQYF

CDR3 length: 15
V gene: TRBV7-8
D gene: -
J gene: TRBJ2-1
CDR3 DNA: TGTGCCAGCAGCTTAGGACTGGGGCCCCACAATGAGCAGTTCTTC
CDR3 protein: CASSLGLGPHNEQFF

CDR3 length: 16
V gene: TRBV5-1
D gene: TRBD1
J gene: TRBJ1-4
CDR3 DNA: TGCGCCAGCAGCGAATTCGGACAGGGGTTTCGTGAAAAACTGTTTTTT
CDR3 protein: CASSEFGQGFREKLFF

CDR3 length: 13
V gene: TRBV15
D gene: -
J gene: TRBJ2-3
CDR3 DNA: TGTGCCACCAGCCCCCCCCGAGGCGATACGCAGTATTTT
CDR3 protein: CATSPPRGDTQYF

CDR3 length: 15
V gene: TRBV19
D gene: TRBD2
J gene: TRBJ2-2
CDR3 DNA: TGTGCCAGTAGTATACCAGCGGGGGGAGGCCGGGAGCTGTTTTTT
CDR3 protein: CASSIPAGGGRELFF

CDR3 length: 13
V gene: TRBV7-2
D gene: -
J gene: TRBJ1-5
CDR3 DNA: TGTGCCAGCAGCCTAACTCTCAATCAGCCCCAGCATTTT
CDR3 protein: CASSLTLNQPQHF

CDR3 length: 13
V gene: TRBV23-1
D gene: -
J gene: TRBJ1-1
CDR3 DNA: TGCGCCAGCAGTCAATATGCGGGGCTTGAAGCTTTCTTT
CDR3 protein: CASSQYAGLEAFF

CDR3 length: 11
V gene: TRBV27
D gene: -
J gene: TRBJ1-1
CDR3 DNA: TGTGCCAGCAGTTCGGCAGGGGACACCCACTTT
CDR3 protein: CASSSAGDTHF

CDR3 length: 13
V gene: TRBV7-2
D gene: -
J gene: TRBJ1-5
CDR3 DNA: TGTGCCAGCACCAAACGTGAGGGTCAGCCCCAGCATTTT
CDR3 protein: CASTKREGQPQHF

CDR3 length: 13
V gene: TRBV19
D gene: -
J gene: TRBJ2-7
CDR3 DNA: TGTGCCAGTAGTATAGGGGCGTACTACGAGCAGTACTTC
CDR3 protein: CASSIGAYYEQYF

CDR3 length: 13
V gene: TRBV6-1
D gene: -
J gene: TRBJ2-7
CDR3 DNA: TGTGCCAGCAGAGAACAGGCCTCCTACGAGCAGTACTTC
CDR3 protein: CASREQASYEQYF

CDR3 length: 13
V gene: TRBV27
D gene: -
J gene: TRBJ1-5
CDR3 DNA: TGTGCCAGCAGTCTCACAGGCAATCAGCCCCAGCATTTT
CDR3 protein: CASSLTGNQPQHF